This T cell receptor beta chain is drawn from a study of vaccination effects on CD4 cells after COVID-19. Study-wide results and caveats: Late post-vaccination samples showed marked contraction of infection- and vaccine-induced clones.

The table came from immunoSEQ multiplex PCR; TCRdb's copy has only in-frame clones and leaves some out. The sample holds 40,000 to 50,000 clones; approximately 80% are singletons and the top ten take roughly 3.1%. Germline CDR1 is MNHEY and CDR2 is SMNVEV (reference sequence). The CDR3 runs to 15 residues. Trimming took 4 bases from V and 4 from J; bases not matched to a gene: 4. Details on this clone: Its antigen is unknown.

Ahead of sequencing, the ViraFEST assay grew antigen-specific CD4+ T cells using viral peptide pools. Having been cultured for under twelve days, the cells underwent CD4+ T cell isolation. Having tested negative for nucleocapsid antibodies, the vaccine recipients showed no prior SARS-CoV-2 infection. Cultures used 1.5 million to 2 million PBMC per well, about 10 IU/ml IL-2 and approximately 10 ug/ml peptides. The sample consisted of CD4+ T cells from PBMCs cultured with HCoV-NL63 spike peptides, taken before COVID-19 vaccination. The V gene is TRBV27, the J gene TRBJ2-3; 11 bases line up with TRBD2. This clonotype was sampled from a human donor who received a COVID-19 vaccine. The CDR3 spells CASSSLSGGADTQYF. DNA for the CDR3: TGTGCCAGCAGTTCCCTTAGCGGGGGGGCAGATACGCAGTATTTT.